The 11 T cell receptor beta chains in this list originate from one sample, sequenced in a study of identical twins (dated by TCRdb to the mid-2010s). Library construction relied on 5' RACE. Sequencing relied on an Illumina HiSeq 2000. Through fastp at Q25 and MiXCR, TCRdb rebuilt clones from the public reads, retaining in-frame beta chains. Under each unique CDR3 protein, matching rows form one entry showing the most common genes and DNA. Within this sample are roughly 290,000 distinct CDR3 sequences, with roughly 8.6% of them counted one time only. The ten largest clones represent 2.1% of the sample. These data were also filed under a second study, of yellow fever vaccine responses in identical twins.

The sequenced material came from memory (CD45RO+) T cells sorted from blood. The sample's cell subset or site, from its label and the paper: CD45RO+ enriched T cells. These receptors all come from a woman between 18 and 30 years old in good health.

This clonotype occurred many times. This chain joins TRBV6-6 and TRBJ2-3; 11 bases fit TRBD2. Germline-derived CDR1 and CDR2 are MNHNY and SVGAGI (reference sequence). This CDR3 comprises 13 residues. As DNA, the CDR3 is TGTGCTACGGGACTAGCGGGCACAGATACGCAGTATTTT. Protein: CATGLAGTDTQYF.

The chain is built from TRBV6-5 and TRBJ2-1; D is unresolved. The CDR3 runs to 16 residues. V lost 2 bases and J 5 bases, leaving 16 bases between the germline ends. Per germline, CDR1 MNHEY and CDR2 SVGAGI. The CDR3 nucleotides are TGTGCCAGCAGTTACCGAAGTATGGCAAGGGACAATGAGCAGTTCTTC. As protein: CASSYRSMARDNEQFF.

The V and J genes are TRBV5-4 and TRBJ1-5; D unclear. CDR1 is SGHNT and CDR2 is YYREEE in the germline V gene (reference sequence). The V end lost 1 base, the J end lost 5 bases, and 4 bases lay between the germline ends. This CDR3 has 12 residues. The CDR3 is CASSLPDQPQHF. For the CDR3, the DNA is TGTGCCAGCAGCTTGCCTGATCAGCCCCAGCATTTT.

The rearrangement joins TRBV5-1 to TRBJ2-2; 9 nucleotides line up with TRBD1. Germline loops: CDR1 SGHRS, CDR2 YFSETQ. With 4 bases clipped from V and 6 bases from J, the junction kept 4 bases outside the gene matches. CDR3 length: 14 residues. For the CDR3, the DNA is TGCGCCAGCAGCGTGGACAGGGGCCCCGGGGAGCTGTTTTTT. Translated, it gives CASSVDRGPGELFF.

The table lists this clonotype with many counts. The chain uses TRBV12-3 or TRBV12-4 and TRBJ2-3; 7 bases fit TRBD2. The V gene end was trimmed by 2 bases and the J gene end by 1 base; junction bases not matched to a gene: 0. This CDR3 comprises 14 residues. The CDR3 DNA reads TGTGCCAGCAGTTTACGGGGGGGCACAGATACGCAGTATTTT. Translated: CASSLRGGTDTQYF.

In DNA, the CDR3 is TGTGCCAGCAGCTTACCGGGACAGGGACGCGAAAAACTGTTTTTT. The encoded protein is CASSLPGQGREKLFF. This chain connects TRBV7-9 to TRBJ1-4, with 9 bases that match TRBD1. Trimming at V came to 2 bases and at J to 8 bases, leaving 6 bases not matched to a gene. This CDR3 is 15 amino acids long. Germline V CDR1 and CDR2: SEHNR, FQNEAQ (reference sequence).

This clonotype was recorded many times. This sequence joins TRBV7-9 and TRBJ2-3; no firm D call. Germline CDR1 is SEHNR and CDR2 is FQNEAQ (reference sequence). The CDR3 totals 16 residues. V was cut by 0 bases and J by 2 bases, with 12 bases left in between. CDR3 protein: CASSLARTGDTDTQYF. The DNA of the CDR3 is TGTGCCAGCAGCTTAGCAAGAACTGGGGACACAGATACGCAGTATTTT.

This clonotype appeared many times. The rearrangement uses TRBV20-1 and TRBJ2-5, with D possibly called TRBD1 or TRBD2 (5 bases each). V was shortened by 6 bases and J by 5 bases, with 10 bases between the two germline ends. CDR1 and CDR2 from the germline V gene are DFQATT and SNEGSKA (reference sequence). This CDR3 contains 11 residues. CDR3 DNA: TGCAGTGCGGGACGCGGGGAGACCCAGTACTTC. Translated, it gives CSAGRGETQYF.

In its sample, this clonotype was seen a few times. The V call is TRBV27, the J call TRBJ2-1; TRBD2 matches 9 bases. J lost 6 bases, V lost 5 bases, and 2 bases had no gene match. The CDR3 length is 13 residues. Germline lookup yields CDR1 MNHEY and CDR2 SMNVEV (reference sequence). The CDR3: CASSPGLANEQFF. In DNA, the CDR3 is TGTGCCAGCAGTCCGGGACTAGCCAATGAGCAGTTCTTC.

This chain links TRBV5-1 with TRBJ2-3; 14 bases map to TRBD2. The germline V gene encodes CDR1 SGHRS and CDR2 YFSETQ. The CDR3 extends over 16 amino acids. The V gene end was trimmed by 5 bases and the J gene end by 5 bases; junction bases not matched to a gene: 7. The CDR3 region has the DNA TGCGCCAGCAGACGATCCGGACTAGCGGGGGGAGATACGCAGTATTTT. Protein sequence: CASRRSGLAGGDTQYF. The entire variable domain, with the rest obtained from reference TRBV5-1 and TRBJ2-3, is as follows: KAGVTQTPRYLIKTRGQQVTLSCSPISGHRSVSWYQQTPGQGLQFLFEYFSETQRNKGNFPGRFSGRQFSNSRSEMNVSTLELGDSALYLCASRRSGLAGGDTQYFGPGTRLTVL.

This clonotype was seen repeatedly, ten times or more. The chain carries TRBV28 and TRBJ1-1; D uncertain. Germline lookup yields CDR1 MDHEN and CDR2 SYDVKM. CDR3 length equals 13 residues. V was trimmed by 6 bases and J by 1 base, leaving 9 bases between them. The CDR3 region has the DNA TGTGCCAGCAGCCCTTCAGGGAACACTGAAGCTTTCTTT. Translated: CASSPSGNTEAFF.